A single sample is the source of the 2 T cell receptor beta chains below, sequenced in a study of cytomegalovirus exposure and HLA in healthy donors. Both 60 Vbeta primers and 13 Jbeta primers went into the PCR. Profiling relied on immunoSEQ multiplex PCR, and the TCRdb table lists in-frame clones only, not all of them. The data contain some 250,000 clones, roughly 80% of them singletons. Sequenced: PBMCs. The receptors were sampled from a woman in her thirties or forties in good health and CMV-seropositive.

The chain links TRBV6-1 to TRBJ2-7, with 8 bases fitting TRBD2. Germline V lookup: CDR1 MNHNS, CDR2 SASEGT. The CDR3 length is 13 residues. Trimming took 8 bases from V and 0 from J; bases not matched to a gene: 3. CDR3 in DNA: TGTGCCAGCGTACTAGCGGTCTCCTACGAGCAGTACTTC. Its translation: CASVLAVSYEQYF.

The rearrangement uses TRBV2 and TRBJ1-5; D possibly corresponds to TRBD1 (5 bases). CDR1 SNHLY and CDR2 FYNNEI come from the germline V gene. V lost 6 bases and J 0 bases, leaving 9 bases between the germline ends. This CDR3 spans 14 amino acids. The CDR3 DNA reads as TGTGCCAGCAGCCGACAGATTAGCAATCAGCCCCAGCATTTT. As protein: CASSRQISNQPQHF. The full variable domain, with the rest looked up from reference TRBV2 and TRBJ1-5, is EPEVTQTPSHQVTQMGQEVILRCVPISNHLYFYWYRQILGQKVEFLVSFYNNEISEKSEIFDDQFSVERPDGSNFTLKIRSTKLEDSAMYFCASSRQISNQPQHFGDGTRLSIL.